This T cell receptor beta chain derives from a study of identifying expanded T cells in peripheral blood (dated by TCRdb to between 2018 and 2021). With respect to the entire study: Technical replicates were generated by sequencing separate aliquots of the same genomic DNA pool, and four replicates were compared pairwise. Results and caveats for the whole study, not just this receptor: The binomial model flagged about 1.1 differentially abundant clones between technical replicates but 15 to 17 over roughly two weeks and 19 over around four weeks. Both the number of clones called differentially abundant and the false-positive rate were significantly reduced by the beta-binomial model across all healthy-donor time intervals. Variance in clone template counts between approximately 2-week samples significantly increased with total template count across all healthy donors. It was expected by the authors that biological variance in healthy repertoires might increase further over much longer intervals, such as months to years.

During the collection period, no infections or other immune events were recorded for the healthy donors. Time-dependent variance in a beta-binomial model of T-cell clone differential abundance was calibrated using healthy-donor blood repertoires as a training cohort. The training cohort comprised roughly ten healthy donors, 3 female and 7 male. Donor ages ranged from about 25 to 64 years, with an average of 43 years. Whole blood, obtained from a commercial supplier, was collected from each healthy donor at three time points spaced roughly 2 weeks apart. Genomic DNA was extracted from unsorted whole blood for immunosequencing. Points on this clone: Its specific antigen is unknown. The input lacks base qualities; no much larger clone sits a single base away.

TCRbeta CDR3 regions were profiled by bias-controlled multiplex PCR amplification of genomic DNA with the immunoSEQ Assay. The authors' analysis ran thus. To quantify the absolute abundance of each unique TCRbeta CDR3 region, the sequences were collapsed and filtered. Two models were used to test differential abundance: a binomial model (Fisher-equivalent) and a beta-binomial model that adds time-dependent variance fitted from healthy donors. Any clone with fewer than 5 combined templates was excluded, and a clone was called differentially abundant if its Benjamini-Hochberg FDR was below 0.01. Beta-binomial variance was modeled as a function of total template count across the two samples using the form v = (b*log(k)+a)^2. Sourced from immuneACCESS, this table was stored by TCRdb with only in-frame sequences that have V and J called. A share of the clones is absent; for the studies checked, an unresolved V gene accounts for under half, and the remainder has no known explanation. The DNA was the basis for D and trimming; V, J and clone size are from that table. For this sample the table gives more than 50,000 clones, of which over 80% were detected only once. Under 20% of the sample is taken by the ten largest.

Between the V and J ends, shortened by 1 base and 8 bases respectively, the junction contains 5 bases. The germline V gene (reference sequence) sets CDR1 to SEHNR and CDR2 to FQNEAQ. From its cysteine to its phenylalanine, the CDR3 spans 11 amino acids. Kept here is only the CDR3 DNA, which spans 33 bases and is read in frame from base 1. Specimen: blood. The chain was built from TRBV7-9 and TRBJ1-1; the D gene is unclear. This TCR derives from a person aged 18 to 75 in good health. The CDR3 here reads CASSLGGEAFF. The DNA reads TGTGCCAGCAGCTTAGGAGGGGAAGCTTTCTTT.